Listed here is a single TCR beta chain. The antigen is unknown. The data were produced by immunoSEQ multiplex PCR, yet TCRdb's version contains in-frame clones alone and is incomplete. The sample lists thousands of clones; 90% to 95% were seen once. V dropped 2 bases and J dropped 2; count of bases not matched to a gene: 3. The CDR3 sequence is 15 residues long. Germline lookup yields CDR1 LGHNA and CDR2 YSLEER. This sample was taken from a study of chemoradiotherapy in HPV16-positive cancers. Study-wide results and limits: Non-HPV-specific T cells did not expand in tumors during treatment, whereas candidate HPV-specific clones and E7-related motifs did.

Here the sequenced sample was blood, taken from a patient who underwent chemoradiotherapy. This chain connects TRBV4-3 to TRBJ2-1; 7 bases align to TRBD2. This TCR came from a human donor with HPV-associated anogenital cancer. The CDR3 is CASSQPGLTYNEQFF. The CDR3 region has the DNA TGCGCCAGCAGCCAACCGGGACTAACCTACAATGAGCAGTTCTTC.